This entry lists 17 T cell receptor beta chains sequenced from one sample in a study of CD8 T cells in ankylosing spondylitis. One entry per CDR3 protein results from TCRdb running MiXCR on the 5' RACE reads. Of around 230,000 distinct CDR3 sequences listed, roughly 8.2% are singletons. The sample taken for sequencing was blood, either unsorted or a sorted T cell fraction (not recorded which). Receptors were obtained from a female donor with ankylosing spondylitis or in good health (not recorded which).

Many counts were recorded for this clonotype. The chain employs TRBV12-3 or TRBV12-4 and TRBJ2-7; unclear D gene. This CDR3 has 11 residues. V gave up 2 bases and J gave up 7 bases, with 6 bases separating them. The CDR3 region is CASSLKGEQYF. The DNA for the CDR3 is TGTGCCAGCAGTTTAAAAGGGGAGCAGTACTTC.

This clonotype was detected many times. The chain recombines TRBV28 with TRBJ2-7; 9 bases line up with TRBD1. The germline V gene encodes CDR1 MDHEN and CDR2 SYDVKM. With V trimmed by 5 bases and J by 3 bases, 5 bases remained unmatched. The length of the CDR3 is 14 residues. This CDR3 reads CASSTGGGFYEQYF. The DNA of the CDR3 is TGTGCCAGCAGTACAGGGGGCGGGTTCTACGAGCAGTACTTC. Drawing the rest from reference TRBV28 and TRBJ2-7, the complete variable domain is DVKVTQSSRYLVKRTGEKVFLECVQDMDHENMFWYRQDPGLGLRLIYFSYDVKMKEKGDIPEGYSVSREKKERFSLILESASTNQTSMYLCASSTGGGFYEQYFGPGTRLTVT.

This clonotype has at least ten counts. The chain couples TRBV20-1 to TRBJ1-5, with D possibly TRBD1 on 5 matching bases. Trimming took off 3 bases at V and 3 bases at J, with 12 bases between the two ends. The CDR3 loop spans 14 amino acids. Germline V CDR1 and CDR2: DFQATT, SNEGSKA (reference sequence). CDR3 nucleotides: TGCAGTGCTAGCACCAGGGTTAACAATCAGCCCCAGCATTTT. Translated: CSASTRVNNQPQHF.

This clonotype was detected ten times or more. The chain has TRBV5-1 and TRBJ2-2, with D possibly TRBD1 on 5 matching bases. Trimming removed 1 base at V and 4 bases at J, with 11 bases between. The length of the CDR3 is 15 residues. Germline CDR1 and CDR2: SGHRS and YFSETQ. The CDR3 DNA follows: TGCGCCAGCAGCTTGACGACAGACACCACCGGGGAGCTGTTTTTT. Amino acid sequence: CASSLTTDTTGELFF.

This clonotype was seen a few times. The CDR3, as DNA: TGCAGTGCTAGAGCGTTTAGGGCGGTAGGGGAGCAGTTCTTC. It yields the protein CSARAFRAVGEQFF. V usage is TRBV20-1 and J usage is TRBJ2-1, with D hard to call. Trimming shortened V by 1 base and J by 10 bases, and 17 bases separated the two germline ends. The CDR3 consists of 14 residues. Per germline, CDR1 DFQATT and CDR2 SNEGSKA (reference sequence).

This clonotype was observed at least ten times. V gene TRBV28 combines with J gene TRBJ1-5; 8 bases are shared with TRBD1. The CDR3 has 15 residues. Trimming at V came to 7 bases and at J to 2 bases, leaving 7 bases not matched to a gene. Germline-derived CDR1 and CDR2 are MDHEN and SYDVKM. The CDR3 DNA reads TGTGCCAGCACCCTTGACAGGGGTGGCAATCAGCCCCAGCATTTT. Translated: CASTLDRGGNQPQHF. Variable domain in full (rest from reference TRBV28 and TRBJ1-5): DVKVTQSSRYLVKRTGEKVFLECVQDMDHENMFWYRQDPGLGLRLIYFSYDVKMKEKGDIPEGYSVSREKKERFSLILESASTNQTSMYLCASTLDRGGNQPQHFGDGTRLSIL.

The sample holds many counts of this clonotype. A junction end diverges from the germline sequence, so it may reflect a read error. The chain is built from TRBV4-3 and TRBJ2-1, with unresolved D. The CDR3 is made up of 15 amino acids. Per the germline V gene, CDR1 is LGHNA and CDR2 is YSLEER. In DNA form, the CDR3 reads TGCGCCAGCAGCCAAGAAGGTAGCTCCGACAATGAGCAGTTCTTC. This encodes CASSQEGSSDNEQFF.

This clonotype was counted ten times or more. CDR3 in amino acids: CASAGTSVYQETQYF. The CDR3 nucleotides are TGTGCCAGCGCCGGGACTAGCGTATACCAAGAGACCCAGTACTTC. The chain joins TRBV28 to TRBJ2-5; 10 nucleotides line up with TRBD2. Unmatched junction bases numbered 6, after V lost 8 bases and J lost 0 bases. The CDR3 is 15 amino acids. Germline CDR1 MDHEN, CDR2 SYDVKM.

At least ten counts were recorded for this clonotype. The chain employs TRBV4-3 and TRBJ1-2, with D possibly being TRBD1 (6 bases). Germline V gene sequence: CDR1 LGHNA, CDR2 YSLEER. This CDR3 has 14 amino acids. V shed 0 bases and J shed 8 bases, with 13 bases lying between them. The CDR3 DNA is TGCGCCAGCAGCCAAGATACAGGGTGGGGCGGCTACACCTTC. It encodes CASSQDTGWGGYTF.

This clonotype came up many times. V is TRBV12-3 or TRBV12-4 and J is TRBJ2-7; D remains ambiguous. CDR3 length: 15 amino acids. V dropped 5 bases and J dropped 1 base, with 15 bases sitting between them. CDR3 nucleotides: TGTGCCAGCAGTATAGGCTCCGGTACTTCCTACGAGCAGTACTTC. Protein sequence: CASSIGSGTSYEQYF.

This clonotype has at least ten counts. V and J are TRBV7-2 and TRBJ2-1; D may be TRBD1 (5 bases). Germline V lookup: CDR1 SGHTA, CDR2 FQGNSA. Deletions cut 3 bases from V and 1 base from J, with 13 bases between. This CDR3 region has 16 residues. In DNA, the CDR3 is TGTGCCAGCAGCTTGTTGGGCAGGGAATCCTACAATGAGCAGTTCTTC. Translation: CASSLLGRESYNEQFF. The complete variable domain, with remaining parts taken from reference TRBV7-2 and TRBJ2-1, reads GAGVSQSPSNKVTEKGKDVELRCDPISGHTALYWYRQSLGQGLEFLIYFQGNSAPDKSGLPSDRFSAERTGGSVSTLTIQRTQQEDSAVYLCASSLLGRESYNEQFFGPGTRLTVL.

This clonotype was seen only a few times. The V call is TRBV3-1, the J call TRBJ1-2, with 7 bases lining up with TRBD1. The germline CDR1 and CDR2 sequences are LGHDT and YNNKEL (reference sequence). V dropped 2 bases and J dropped 8; count of bases not matched to a gene: 5. The CDR3 consists of 13 residues. CDR3 bases: TGTGCCAGCAGCCAAAGACAGGGAGGGGGCTACACCTTC. As protein: CASSQRQGGGYTF. Full variable domain (outside the CDR3, taken from reference TRBV3-1 and TRBJ1-2): DTAVSQTPKYLVTQMGNDKSIKCEQNLGHDTMYWYKQDSKKFLKIMFSYNNKELIINETVPNRFSPKSPDKAHLNLHINSLELGDSAVYFCASSQRQGGGYTFGSGTRLTVV.

In regard to this clonotype: This could be a read error, since a much larger clone is one nucleotide away. V gene TRBV29-1 combines with J gene TRBJ2-1; unclear D gene. The germline V gene encodes CDR1 SQVTM and CDR2 ANQGSEA. The CDR3 extends over 14 amino acids. V dropped 7 bases and J dropped 0 bases, with 13 bases sitting between them. The CDR3 sequence is CSDLAVNSYNEQFF. The CDR3 region has the DNA TGCAGCGACCTGGCAGTAAACTCCTACAATGAGCAGTTCTTC.

In this sample, this clonotype turned up many times. The chain employs TRBV29-1 and TRBJ2-3; 8 bases are shared with TRBD2. J gave up 2 bases and V 5 bases, and 3 bases lay outside the gene matches. Germline V gene data show CDR1 as SQVTM and CDR2 as ANQGSEA. The CDR3 covers 13 residues. The CDR3 DNA reads TGCAGCGTTCGGGGGGGACTCACAGATACGCAGTATTTT. Translation gives CSVRGGLTDTQYF.

This clonotype was seen repeatedly, ten times or more. The rearrangement links TRBV24-1 to TRBJ2-1, with 11 bases lining up with TRBD2. Trimming took 2 bases from V and 0 from J; bases not matched to a gene: 2. The CDR3 contains 17 residues. Germline CDR1 reads KGHDR; CDR2 reads SFDVKD. CDR3 bases: TGTGCCACCAGTGATTCTAGCGGGAGGAGCTCCTACAATGAGCAGTTCTTC. Encoded protein: CATSDSSGRSSYNEQFF.

This clonotype was seen at least ten times. The rearrangement links TRBV15 to TRBJ2-3; no definite D call. This CDR3 comprises 12 residues. Germline V gives CDR1 LNHNV, CDR2 YYDKDF (reference sequence). Deletions cut 1 base from V and 7 bases from J, with 6 bases between. Here the CDR3 reads CATSRGSYTQYF. CDR3 in DNA: TGTGCCACCAGCAGAGGTAGCTATACGCAGTATTTT.

V and J are TRBV11-2 and TRBJ1-6; D is possibly TRBD1 (6 bases). Germline V gene data show CDR1 as SGHAT and CDR2 as FQNNGV. There are 18 residues in the CDR3. The V end lost 4 bases, the J end lost 8 bases, and 24 bases lay between the germline ends. DNA of the CDR3: TGTGCCAGCAGCTCCTGGACTTCCCCGACAGGCCAGCATTCACCCCTCCACTTT. Its protein product is CASSSWTSPTGQHSPLHF.